The 20 T cell receptor beta chains reported below all come from one sample, sequenced in a study of shared clonotypes between healthy human individuals. The method was immunoSEQ multiplex PCR; TCRdb's version includes in-frame clones alone and lacks a portion of them. The sample shows about 1.5 million clones, 95% to 99% of them seen only once. The sequenced sample was naive CD4+ T cells sorted from blood. Specified subset: CD45RA+ positively selected. The receptors derive from a man aged 25 to 45 in good health.

This clone appeared a single time. This chain joins TRBV2 and TRBJ1-2; no clear D gene. V lost 8 bases to trimming and J lost 4 bases, with 14 bases between them. The germline V gene encodes CDR1 SNHLY and CDR2 FYNNEI. The CDR3 is 13 residues long. The CDR3 loop reads CASGSLPSYGYTF. The CDR3 DNA is TGTGCCAGCGGGAGTTTGCCAAGCTATGGCTACACCTTC. The whole variable domain, filled in from reference TRBV2 and TRBJ1-2, reads EPEVTQTPSHQVTQMGQEVILRCVPISNHLYFYWYRQILGQKVEFLVSFYNNEISEKSEIFDDQFSVERPDGSNFTLKIRSTKLEDSAMYFCASGSLPSYGYTFGSGTRLTVV.

This rearrangement joins TRBV6-5 to TRBJ2-2; D is unresolved. Deletions cut 2 bases from V and 5 bases from J, with 9 bases between. CDR1 MNHEY and CDR2 SVGAGI come from the germline V gene. This CDR3 spans 14 amino acids. CDR3 coding DNA: TGTGCCAGCAGTTACGGTACCGATACCGGGGAGCTGTTTTTT. It is translated as CASSYGTDTGELFF.

This chain connects TRBV6-5 to TRBJ2-7; D uncertain. With 6 bases removed from V and 2 bases from J, the gap between germline ends came to 14 bases. The CDR3 covers 14 residues. Germline V gene lookup returns CDR1 MNHEY and CDR2 SVGAGI. CDR3 in amino acids: CASSPSGGPYEQYF. CDR3 sequence (DNA): TGTGCCAGCAGCCCCTCGGGCGGTCCCTACGAGCAGTACTTC.

The rearrangement links TRBV28 to TRBJ2-3; no clear D. The V end was cut by 8 bases, the J end by 2 bases, with 20 bases between. The V gene's germline CDR1 is MDHEN and CDR2 SYDVKM. The CDR3 totals 16 residues. DNA for the CDR3: TGTGCCAGCTCCCTCTGGGGTAGCCTCCACACAGATACGCAGTATTTT. This sequence encodes CASSLWGSLHTDTQYF.

Remarks on this clone: The same CDR3 arises from other DNA sequences in this sample as well. The chain recombines TRBV5-1 with TRBJ2-7; D gene ambiguous. With 0 bases removed from V and 0 bases from J, the gap between germline ends came to 7 bases. Looked up from germline, CDR1 is SGHRS and CDR2 is YFSETQ. The CDR3 sequence is 14 residues long. The chain's CDR3 is CASSLEANSYEQYF. As DNA, the CDR3 is TGCGCCAGCAGCTTGGAGGCGAACTCCTACGAGCAGTACTTC.

This chain connects TRBV4-3 to TRBJ2-4, with a possible D match to TRBD2 (7 bases). The CDR3 runs 15 residues. Looked up from germline, CDR1 is LGHNA and CDR2 is YSLEER. V lost 0 bases to trimming and J lost 8 bases, with 14 bases between them. The CDR3 sequence: CASSQEGRGGYIQYF. CDR3 DNA sequence: TGCGCCAGCAGCCAAGAGGGAAGGGGGGGTTACATTCAGTACTTC.

The chain couples TRBV28 to TRBJ2-5; tentative D call: TRBD2 (5 bases). Germline CDR1 is MDHEN and CDR2 is SYDVKM. Trimming pared 2 bases from V and 5 bases from J, leaving 12 bases between. The CDR3 is made up of 14 amino acids. DNA of the CDR3: TGTGCCAGCAGTTTAACCCTAGCTTTGGAGACCCAGTACTTC. Translating it yields CASSLTLALETQYF.

The V and J genes are TRBV30 and TRBJ2-2; D unresolved. The CDR3 extends over 13 amino acids. V lost 5 bases to trimming and J lost 7 bases, with 14 bases between them. Germline V gene lookup returns CDR1 GTSNPN and CDR2 SVGIG (reference sequence). CDR3 nucleotides: TGTGCCTGGGCAAGGTCGTTAGGCGGGGAGCTGTTTTTT. It yields the protein CAWARSLGGELFF. Combining the CDR3 with reference TRBV30 and TRBJ2-2 gives the whole variable domain SQTIHQWPATLVQPVGSPLSLECTVEGTSNPNLYWYRQAAGRGLQLLFYSVGIGQISSEVPQNLSASRPQDRQFILSSKKLLLSDSGFYLCAWARSLGGELFFGEGSRLTVL.

This sequence joins TRBV11-3 and TRBJ2-1; 10 nucleotides align to TRBD1. CDR3 length: 15 amino acids. Germline V gene data show CDR1 as SGHNT and CDR2 as YENEEA. V was pared by 0 bases and J by 9 bases, with 5 bases of the junction left unmatched. The chain's CDR3 is CASSLDSGQGSEQFF. CDR3 bases: TGTGCCAGCAGCTTAGATTCGGGACAGGGGAGTGAGCAGTTCTTC.

The gene calls are TRBV19 and TRBJ2-7, with D possibly being TRBD1 (6 bases). Per germline, CDR1 LNHDA and CDR2 SQIVND (reference sequence). There are 14 residues in the CDR3. The ends were cut back, 2 bases at V and 7 bases at J, with 15 bases in the middle. The chain's CDR3 is CASSIRQAQVEQYF. The CDR3 DNA reads TGTGCCAGTAGTATACGACAGGCCCAAGTGGAGCAGTACTTC.

V is TRBV7-8 and J is TRBJ2-1; 7 bases are a match to TRBD1. J gave up 5 bases and V 5 bases, and 6 bases lay outside the gene matches. CDR1 SGHVS and CDR2 FQNEAQ come from the germline V gene. The CDR3 runs 14 residues. The CDR3: CASSHRGSHNEQFF. In DNA form, the CDR3 reads TGTGCCAGCAGCCACAGGGGTTCCCACAATGAGCAGTTCTTC.

The chain combines TRBV11-3 with TRBJ2-2; 9 bases fit TRBD1. In germline, CDR1 is SGHNT, CDR2 YENEEA. V trimming: 1 base; J trimming: 4 bases; junction bases outside the gene matches: 1. The CDR3 length is 15 residues. The chain's CDR3 is CASSLADRGTGELFF. CDR3 bases: TGTGCCAGCAGCTTAGCGGACAGGGGCACCGGGGAGCTGTTTTTT.

The chain recombines TRBV30 with TRBJ2-2, with 10 bases aligning to TRBD2. Germline CDR1 is GTSNPN and CDR2 is SVGIG (reference sequence). V trimming: 0 bases; J trimming: 1 base; junction bases outside the gene matches: 11. CDR3 size: 19 residues. The CDR3 DNA sequence: TGTGCCTGGAGTGTACCCCGTGGTAGCGGGAGGCTGAACACCGGGGAGCTGTTTTTT. Encoded protein: CAWSVPRGSGRLNTGELFF.

The rearrangement joins TRBV6-1 to TRBJ2-3; tentatively, D is TRBD2 (5 bases). The CDR3 is made up of 14 amino acids. V was pared by 6 bases and J by 2 bases, with 12 bases between. The germline CDR1 and CDR2 sequences are MNHNS and SASEGT. The CDR3 DNA is TGTGCCAGCAGCCGTCGAGGGTACACAGATACGCAGTATTTT. It codes for CASSRRGYTDTQYF.

The chain employs TRBV18 and TRBJ2-2, with D unclear. Germline CDR1 is KGHSH and CDR2 is LQKENI. V was pared by 2 bases and J by 1 base, with 5 bases between. There are 14 residues in the CDR3. The CDR3 DNA reads as TGTGCCAGCTCACCAGTCCTGAACACCGGGGAGCTGTTTTTT. It codes for CASSPVLNTGELFF.

The chain joins TRBV5-5 to TRBJ2-7, with D perhaps matching TRBD2 (5 bases). Germline CDR1 and CDR2: SGHKS and YYEKEE (reference sequence). The CDR3 extends over 12 amino acids. V lost 4 bases and J 5 bases, leaving 10 bases between the germline ends. CDR3 residues: CASSTDSDEQYF. CDR3 DNA: TGTGCCAGCAGCACGGACTCTGACGAGCAGTACTTC.

A remark on this clone: The germline gene is not matched at one end of the junction; a read error may be the cause. The J gene is TRBJ2-1, the V gene TRBV7-2; TRBD2 matches at 9 bases. This CDR3 is built from 14 residues. Germline CDR1 reads SGHTA; CDR2 reads FQGNSA. The CDR3 protein is CASRLAGVYNEQFF. The CDR3 coding sequence is TGTGCCAGCAGATTAGCGGGGGTATACAATGAGCAGTTCTTC.

This chain's CDR3 is CAAGFSSNEQFF. The CDR3 DNA is TGTGCCGCAGGGTTTTCGAGCAATGAGCAGTTCTTC. This chain links TRBV6-5 with TRBJ2-1, with a weak D call TRBD1 (5 bases). V shed 11 bases and J shed 6 bases, with 14 bases lying between them. The CDR3 loop spans 12 amino acids. CDR1 and CDR2 from the germline V gene are MNHEY and SVGAGI.

The chain has TRBV27 and TRBJ2-5; D ambiguous. CDR1 and CDR2 from the germline V gene are MNHEY and SMNVEV (reference sequence). V was clipped by 9 bases and J by 7 bases, with 18 bases between them. The CDR3 is 13 amino acids. The CDR3 reads CASSERQAGTQYF. CDR3 coding DNA: TGTGCCAGTTCCGAGAGGCAGGCTGGGACCCAGTACTTC.

The rearrangement joins TRBV7-6 to TRBJ2-3; D is unclear. CDR1 and CDR2 from the germline V gene are SGHVS and FNYEAQ. The V and J ends lost 1 base and 1 base respectively, with 12 bases between them. The CDR3 length is 16 residues. The CDR3 DNA is TGTGCCAGCAGCTTAGAAATGGGTAGGCGCACAGATACGCAGTATTTT. Residues: CASSLEMGRRTDTQYF. Full variable domain (outside the CDR3, taken from reference TRBV7-6 and TRBJ2-3): GAGVSQSPRYKVTKRGQDVALRCDPISGHVSLYWYRQALGQGPEFLTYFNYEAQQDKSGLPNDRFSAERPEGSISTLTIQRTEQRDSAMYRCASSLEMGRRTDTQYFGPGTRLTVL.